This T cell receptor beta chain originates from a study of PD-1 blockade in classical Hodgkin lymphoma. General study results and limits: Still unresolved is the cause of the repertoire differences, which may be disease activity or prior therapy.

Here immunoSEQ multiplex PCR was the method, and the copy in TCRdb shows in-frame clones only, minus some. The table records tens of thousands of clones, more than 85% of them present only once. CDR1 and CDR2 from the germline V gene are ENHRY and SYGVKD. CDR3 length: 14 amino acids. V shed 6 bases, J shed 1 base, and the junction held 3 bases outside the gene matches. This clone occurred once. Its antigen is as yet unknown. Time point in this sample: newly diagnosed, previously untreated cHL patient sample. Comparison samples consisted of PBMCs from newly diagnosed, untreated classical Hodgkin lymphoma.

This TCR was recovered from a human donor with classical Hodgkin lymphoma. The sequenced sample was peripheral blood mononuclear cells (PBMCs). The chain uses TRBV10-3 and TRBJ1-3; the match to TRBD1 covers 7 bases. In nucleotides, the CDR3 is TGTGCCATCAGCGGGACAGAATCTGGAAACACCATATATTTT. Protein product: CAISGTESGNTIYF.